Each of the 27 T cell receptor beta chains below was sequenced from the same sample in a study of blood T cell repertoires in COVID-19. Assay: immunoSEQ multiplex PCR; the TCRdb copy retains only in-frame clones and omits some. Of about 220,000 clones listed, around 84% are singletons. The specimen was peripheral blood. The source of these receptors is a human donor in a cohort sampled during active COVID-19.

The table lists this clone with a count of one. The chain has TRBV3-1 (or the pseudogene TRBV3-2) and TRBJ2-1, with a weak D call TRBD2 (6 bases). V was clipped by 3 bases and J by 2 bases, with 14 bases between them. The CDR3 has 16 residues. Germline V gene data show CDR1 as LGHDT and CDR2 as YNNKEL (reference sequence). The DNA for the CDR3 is TGTGCCAGCAGCCAGCCCCTACTAGCTGCCTACAATGAGCAGTTCTTC. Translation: CASSQPLLAAYNEQFF.

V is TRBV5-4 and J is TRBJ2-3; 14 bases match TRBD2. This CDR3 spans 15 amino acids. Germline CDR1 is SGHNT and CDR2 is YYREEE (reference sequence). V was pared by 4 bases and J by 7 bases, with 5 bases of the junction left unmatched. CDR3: CASSVTSGGAHTQYF. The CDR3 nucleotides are TGTGCCAGCAGCGTGACTAGCGGGGGGGCTCATACGCAGTATTTT.

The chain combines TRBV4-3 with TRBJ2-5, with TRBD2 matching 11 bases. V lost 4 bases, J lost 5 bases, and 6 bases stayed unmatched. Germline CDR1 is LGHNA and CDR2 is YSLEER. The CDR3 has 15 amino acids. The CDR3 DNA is TGCGCCAGCAGCCCCTTAGCGGGGGGGCGTGAGACCCAGTACTTC. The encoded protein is CASSPLAGGRETQYF.

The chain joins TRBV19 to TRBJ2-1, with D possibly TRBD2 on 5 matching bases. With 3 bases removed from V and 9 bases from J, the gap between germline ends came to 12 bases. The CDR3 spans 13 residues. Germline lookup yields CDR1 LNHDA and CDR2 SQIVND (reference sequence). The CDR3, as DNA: TGTGCCAGTAGTATGGGAATAGCGCGTGAGCAGTTCTTC. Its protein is CASSMGIAREQFF.

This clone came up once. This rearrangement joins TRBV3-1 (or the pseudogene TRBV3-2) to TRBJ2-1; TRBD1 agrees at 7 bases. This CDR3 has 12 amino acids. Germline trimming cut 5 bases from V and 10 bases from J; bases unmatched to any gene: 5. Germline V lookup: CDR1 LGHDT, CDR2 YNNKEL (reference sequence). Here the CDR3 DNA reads TGTGCCAGCAGCGACAGGGTCTTCGAGCAGTTCTTC. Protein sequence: CASSDRVFEQFF.

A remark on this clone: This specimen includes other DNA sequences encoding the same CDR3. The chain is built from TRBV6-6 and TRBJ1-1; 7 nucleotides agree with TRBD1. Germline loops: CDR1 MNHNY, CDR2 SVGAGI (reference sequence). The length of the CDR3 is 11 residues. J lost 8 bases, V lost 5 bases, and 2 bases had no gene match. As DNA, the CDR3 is TGTGCCAGCAGTGGGACAGCCGAAGCTTTCTTT. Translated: CASSGTAEAFF.

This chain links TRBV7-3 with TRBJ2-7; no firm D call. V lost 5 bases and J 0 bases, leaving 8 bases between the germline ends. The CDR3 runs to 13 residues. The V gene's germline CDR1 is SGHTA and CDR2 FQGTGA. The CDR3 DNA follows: TGTGCCAGCAGCCCCTCTAGCTCCTACGAGCAGTACTTC. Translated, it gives CASSPSSSYEQYF.

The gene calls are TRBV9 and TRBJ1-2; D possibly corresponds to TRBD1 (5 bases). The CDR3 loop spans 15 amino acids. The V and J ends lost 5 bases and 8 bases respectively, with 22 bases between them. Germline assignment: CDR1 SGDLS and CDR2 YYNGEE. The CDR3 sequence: CASSLTDQGLVGYTF. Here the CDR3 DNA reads TGTGCCAGCAGTTTAACCGATCAGGGATTAGTCGGCTACACCTTC.

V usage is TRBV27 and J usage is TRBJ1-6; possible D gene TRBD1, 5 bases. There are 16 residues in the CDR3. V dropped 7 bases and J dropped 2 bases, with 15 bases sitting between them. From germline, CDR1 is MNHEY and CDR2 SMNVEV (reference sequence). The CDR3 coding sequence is TGTGCCAGCAATCCTATCCCAGGGACCTATAATTCACCCCTCCACTTT. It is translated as CASNPIPGTYNSPLHF.

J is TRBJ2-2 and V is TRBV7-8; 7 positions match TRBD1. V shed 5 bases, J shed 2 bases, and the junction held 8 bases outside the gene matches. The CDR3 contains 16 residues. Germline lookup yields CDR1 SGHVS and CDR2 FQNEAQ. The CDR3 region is CASSLWGQTNTGELFF. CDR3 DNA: TGTGCCAGCAGCCTCTGGGGACAGACAAACACCGGGGAGCTGTTTTTT.

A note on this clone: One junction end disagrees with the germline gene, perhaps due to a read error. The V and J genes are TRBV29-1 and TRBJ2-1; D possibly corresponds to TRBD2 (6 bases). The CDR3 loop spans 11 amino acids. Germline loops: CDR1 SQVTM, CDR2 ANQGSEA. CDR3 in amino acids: CSVDSAARGIF. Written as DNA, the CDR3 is TGCAGCGTTGACTCGGCCGCCCGGGGGATCTTC.

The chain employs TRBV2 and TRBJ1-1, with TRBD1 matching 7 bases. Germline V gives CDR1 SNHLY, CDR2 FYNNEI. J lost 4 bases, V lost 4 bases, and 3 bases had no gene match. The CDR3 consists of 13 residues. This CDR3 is CASSGQGGTEAFF. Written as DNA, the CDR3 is TGTGCCAGCAGTGGCCAGGGGGGCACTGAAGCTTTCTTT.

The CDR3 sequence: CASSFPRLAGVGSTDTQYF. CDR3 DNA sequence: TGTGCCAGCAGTTTCCCCCGACTAGCGGGAGTAGGCAGCACAGATACGCAGTATTTT. J is TRBJ2-3 and V is TRBV7-2, with TRBD2 matching over 12 bases. The CDR3 has 19 amino acids. The germline V gene has CDR1 SGHTA and CDR2 FQGNSA. The V segment lost 6 bases and the J segment 0 bases; nucleotides outside the gene matches: 13.

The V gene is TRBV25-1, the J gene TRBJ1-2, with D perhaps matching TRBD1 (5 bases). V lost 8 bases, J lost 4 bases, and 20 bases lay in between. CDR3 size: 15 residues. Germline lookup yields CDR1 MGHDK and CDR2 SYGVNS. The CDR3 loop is CASYPGKGWAYGYTF. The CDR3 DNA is TGTGCCAGCTACCCAGGTAAGGGGTGGGCCTATGGCTACACCTTC.

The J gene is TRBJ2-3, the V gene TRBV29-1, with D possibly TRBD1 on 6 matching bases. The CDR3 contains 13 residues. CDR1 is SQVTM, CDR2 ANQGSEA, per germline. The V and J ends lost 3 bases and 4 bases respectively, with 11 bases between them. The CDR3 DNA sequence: TGCAGCGTTGACCCGGACAGTGCAGATACGCAGTATTTT. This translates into CSVDPDSADTQYF.

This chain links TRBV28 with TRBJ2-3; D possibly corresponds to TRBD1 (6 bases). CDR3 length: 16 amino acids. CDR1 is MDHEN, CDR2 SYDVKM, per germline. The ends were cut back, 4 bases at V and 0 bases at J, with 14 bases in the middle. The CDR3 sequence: CASSSTGLTSTDTQYF. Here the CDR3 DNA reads TGTGCCAGCAGTTCAACAGGGCTGACTAGCACAGATACGCAGTATTTT.

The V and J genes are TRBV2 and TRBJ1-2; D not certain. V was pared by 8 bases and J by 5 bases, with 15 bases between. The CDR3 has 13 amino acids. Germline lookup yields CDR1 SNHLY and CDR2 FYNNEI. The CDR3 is CASGGMGFYGYTF. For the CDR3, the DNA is TGTGCCAGCGGAGGGATGGGGTTTTATGGCTACACCTTC.

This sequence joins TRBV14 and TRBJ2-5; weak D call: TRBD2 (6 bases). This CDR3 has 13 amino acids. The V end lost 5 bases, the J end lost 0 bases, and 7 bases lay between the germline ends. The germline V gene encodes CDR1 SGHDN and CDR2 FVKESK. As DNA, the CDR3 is TGTGCCAGCAGCTGGGGGGACCAAGAGACCCAGTACTTC. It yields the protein CASSWGDQETQYF.

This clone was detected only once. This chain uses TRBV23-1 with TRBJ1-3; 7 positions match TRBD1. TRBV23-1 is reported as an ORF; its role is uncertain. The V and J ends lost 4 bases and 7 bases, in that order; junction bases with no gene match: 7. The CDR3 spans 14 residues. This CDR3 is CASSRSDRPNTIYF. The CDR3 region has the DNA TGCGCCAGCAGTCGCTCGGACAGGCCCAACACCATATATTTT.

Here the CDR3 reads CASSQEWGQGDYEQYF. The CDR3 DNA reads TGTGCCAGCAGCCAAGAGTGGGGACAGGGGGACTACGAGCAGTACTTC. The chain employs TRBV4-2 and TRBJ2-7, with 11 bases that match TRBD1. CDR3 length: 16 residues. Germline CDR1 reads LGHNA; CDR2 reads YNFKEQ. Trimming took 0 bases from V and 3 from J; bases not matched to a gene: 4.

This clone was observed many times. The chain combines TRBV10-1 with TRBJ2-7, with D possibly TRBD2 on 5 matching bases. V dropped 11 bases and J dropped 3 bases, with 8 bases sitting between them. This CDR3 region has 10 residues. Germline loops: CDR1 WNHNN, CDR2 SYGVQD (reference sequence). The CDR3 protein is CAREGYEQYF. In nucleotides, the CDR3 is TGCGCCCGTGAGGGCTACGAGCAGTACTTC.

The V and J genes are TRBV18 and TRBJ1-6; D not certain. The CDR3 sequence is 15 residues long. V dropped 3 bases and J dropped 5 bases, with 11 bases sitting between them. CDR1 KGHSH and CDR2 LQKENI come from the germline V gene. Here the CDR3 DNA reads TGTGCCAGCTCACCCATTTCTACTAATAATTCACCCCTCCACTTT. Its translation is CASSPISTNNSPLHF.

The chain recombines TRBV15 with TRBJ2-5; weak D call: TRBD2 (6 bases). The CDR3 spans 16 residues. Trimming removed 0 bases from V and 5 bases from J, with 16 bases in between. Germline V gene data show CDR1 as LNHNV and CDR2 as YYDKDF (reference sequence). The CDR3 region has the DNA TGTGCCACCAGCAGAGATAAAGACCCGGGGAGGGAGACCCAGTACTTC. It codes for CATSRDKDPGRETQYF.

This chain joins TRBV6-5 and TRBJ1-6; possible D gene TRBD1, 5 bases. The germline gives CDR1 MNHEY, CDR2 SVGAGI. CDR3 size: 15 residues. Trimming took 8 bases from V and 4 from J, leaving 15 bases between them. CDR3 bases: TGTGCCAGCGTCACAGGCGACCTGTATAATTCACCCCTCCACTTT. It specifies CASVTGDLYNSPLHF.

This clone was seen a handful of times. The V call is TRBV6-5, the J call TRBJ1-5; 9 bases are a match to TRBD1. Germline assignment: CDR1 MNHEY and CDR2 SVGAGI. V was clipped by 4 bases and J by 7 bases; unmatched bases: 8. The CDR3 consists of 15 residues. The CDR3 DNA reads TGTGCCAGCAGTTCCCCGGGACAGGGTGTACAGCCCCAGCATTTT. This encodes CASSSPGQGVQPQHF.

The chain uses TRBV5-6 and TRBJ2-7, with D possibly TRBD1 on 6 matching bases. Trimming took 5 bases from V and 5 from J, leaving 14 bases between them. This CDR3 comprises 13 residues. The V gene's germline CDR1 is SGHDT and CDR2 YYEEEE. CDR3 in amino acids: CASSITGLNEQYF. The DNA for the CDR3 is TGTGCCAGCAGTATTACAGGGTTGAACGAGCAGTACTTC.

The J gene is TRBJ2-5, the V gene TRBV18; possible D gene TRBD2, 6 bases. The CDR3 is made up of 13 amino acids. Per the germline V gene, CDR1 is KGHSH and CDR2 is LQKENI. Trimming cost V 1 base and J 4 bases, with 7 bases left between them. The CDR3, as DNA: TGTGCCAGCTCACCACAGGGAGGAGAGACCCAGTACTTC. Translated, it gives CASSPQGGETQYF.